Following are 8 T cell receptor beta chains from one sample sequenced in a study of identical twins. A single record per CDR3 protein comes from TCRdb applying MiXCR to the 5' RACE reads. The sample lists 1.5 million to 2 million distinct CDR3 sequences, less than 40% seen once, with under 0.35% in the top ten. The sequencing input was cord blood. All receptors derive from a newborn girl in good health.

There are a few counts of this clonotype. The V and J genes are TRBV29-1 and TRBJ2-1; weak D call: TRBD1 (6 bases). Looked up from germline, CDR1 is SQVTM and CDR2 is ANQGSEA. This CDR3 has 14 amino acids. Trimming removed 6 bases from V and 5 bases from J, with 17 bases in between. As DNA, the CDR3 is TGCAGCGTCCAATTGGGCACAGGGCACAATGAGCAGTTCTTC. Protein: CSVQLGTGHNEQFF.

V gene TRBV11-2 combines with J gene TRBJ2-7, with 8 nucleotides matching TRBD2. The CDR3 length is 15 residues. Unmatched junction bases numbered 5, after V lost 1 base and J lost 3 bases. The germline V gene has CDR1 SGHAT and CDR2 FQNNGV. The CDR3 bases are TGTGCCAGCAGCTTAGGTCGGACTAGCCTCTACGAGCAGTACTTC. It codes for CASSLGRTSLYEQYF.

This clonotype occurred a few times. The rearrangement uses TRBV7-2 and TRBJ1-2, with 8 bases aligning to TRBD1. V was pared by 5 bases and J by 1 base, with 12 bases of the junction left unmatched. CDR1 and CDR2 from the germline V gene are SGHTA and FQGNSA. This CDR3 contains 17 residues. The CDR3 DNA is TGTGCCAGCAGCCCAAGGACAGGGCGTCCTTTTAACTATGGCTACACCTTC. This gives the protein CASSPRTGRPFNYGYTF.

V is TRBV7-9 and J is TRBJ2-1; weak D call: TRBD1 (7 bases). The DNA end is more similar to TRBJ2-7, so the J call may be wrong. The CDR3 has 16 residues. The germline V gene encodes CDR1 SEHNR and CDR2 FQNEAQ (reference sequence). The CDR3 protein is CASQTLRGAKYNEQYF. Here the CDR3 DNA reads TGTGCCAGCCAAACGCTCAGGGGGGCGAAGTACAATGAGCAGTACTTC.

There are a few counts of this clonotype. The V gene is TRBV20-1, the J gene TRBJ1-1, with 8 bases aligning to TRBD1. Germline CDR1 and CDR2: DFQATT and SNEGSKA (reference sequence). The CDR3 has 13 residues. V dropped 0 bases and J dropped 7; count of bases not matched to a gene: 4. CDR3 protein: CSARDSGTGEAFF. CDR3 DNA: TGCAGTGCTAGAGATTCCGGGACAGGTGAAGCTTTCTTT.

To note about this clonotype: A much larger clone differs from this one at a single base, so this may be a read error. Written as DNA, the CDR3 is TGCAGCGTTGACGCCGGGACAGGGGGCTTAGGTTCCTACAATGAGCAGTACTTC. Amino acids: CSVDAGTGGLGSYNEQYF. The rearrangement links TRBV29-1 to TRBJ2-1; 12 bases are a match to TRBD1. The J call is uncertain, as TRBJ2-7 better fits the DNA end. The germline V gene encodes CDR1 SQVTM and CDR2 ANQGSEA. The CDR3 consists of 18 residues.

The chain carries TRBV4-1 and TRBJ2-1, with D perhaps TRBD2 (6 bases). V lost 4 bases to trimming and J lost 0 bases, with 19 bases between them. CDR3 size: 18 residues. The V gene's germline CDR1 is MGHRA and CDR2 YSYEKL. CDR3 nucleotide sequence: TGCGCCAGCAGCCGAATCCCGGGTGGGGGGAGCTCCTACAATGAGCAGTTCTTC. Encoded protein: CASSRIPGGGSSYNEQFF.

This clonotype showed up just a few times. This chain links TRBV3-1 with TRBJ1-2; D ambiguous. The CDR3 sequence is 14 residues long. Germline V gives CDR1 LGHDT, CDR2 YNNKEL (reference sequence). V was clipped by 0 bases and J by 9 bases, with 14 bases between them. The CDR3 DNA is TGTGCCAGCAGCCAAGAAGGTCTGGCAGTCAGCTACACCTTC. Amino acids: CASSQEGLAVSYTF.